The source of this T cell receptor beta chain is a study of T-cell reconstitution after alpha-beta-depleted transplantation in children. Per germline, CDR1 KGHSH and CDR2 LQKENI. The CDR3 contains 16 residues. The junction had 6 bases not matched to a gene; V was cut back by 2 bases and J by 0 bases. Construction of the TCRbeta library involved unique molecular identifiers. TCRdb analysed the PCR reads with MiXCR anew, one entry per CDR3 protein. The profile shows some 520,000 distinct CDR3 sequences, about 31% of them singletons. There are a few counts of this clonotype. This clonotype was sampled from a human donor who donated a stem cell graft to a child with aplastic anemia. The source material was PBMCs from the stem cell graft donor, sampled from the stem cell graft. This sequence joins TRBV18 and TRBJ2-7; 8 bases are shared with TRBD1. In DNA form, the CDR3 reads TGTGCCAGCTCACCAAAGGGACAGGCCAGCTCCTACGAGCAGTACTTC. Its translation: CASSPKGQASSYEQYF.